These 3 T cell receptor beta chains were all obtained from the same sample, sequenced in a study of CD8+ T cells in alopecia areata. It was cDNA, reverse transcribed from extracted RNA, that served as the sequencing template. Repertoires were generated with immunoSEQ multiplex PCR, while TCRdb's copy carries only in-frame clones and drops some. Of 110,000 or so clones listed, roughly 60% are singletons. The specimen was CD8+ T cells sorted from blood. The receptors come from a human donor in good health.

The chain links TRBV29-1 to TRBJ2-1; D may be TRBD1 or TRBD2 (7 bases each). CDR1 SQVTM and CDR2 ANQGSEA come from the germline V gene. Trimming pared 1 base from V and 6 bases from J, leaving 16 bases between. The CDR3 totals 15 residues. CDR3 nucleotide sequence: TGCAGCGTTGAAGGAGGGAGGGACAGATCCAATGAGCAGTTCTTC. Its translation: CSVEGGRDRSNEQFF.

This chain uses TRBV29-1 with TRBJ2-5; D is unclear. Germline CDR1 reads SQVTM; CDR2 reads ANQGSEA. The CDR3 is 16 residues long. Trimming left V 7 bases short and J 1 base short, with 22 bases between. The CDR3 coding sequence is TGCAGCGCCGAGGTCGTATCTTCACGAATCCAAGAGACCCAGTACTTC. Its translation: CSAEVVSSRIQETQYF.

This clone was seen more than once but under ten times. The genes are TRBV4-2 and TRBJ2-1; D is perhaps TRBD2 (5 bases). Trimming removed 0 bases at V and 7 bases at J, with 13 bases between. The CDR3 runs to 15 residues. The germline CDR1 and CDR2 sequences are LGHNA and YNFKEQ. The CDR3 bases are TGTGCCAGCAGCCAAGATACCGTCACGGGGAATGAGCAGTTCTTC. Its protein product is CASSQDTVTGNEQFF.